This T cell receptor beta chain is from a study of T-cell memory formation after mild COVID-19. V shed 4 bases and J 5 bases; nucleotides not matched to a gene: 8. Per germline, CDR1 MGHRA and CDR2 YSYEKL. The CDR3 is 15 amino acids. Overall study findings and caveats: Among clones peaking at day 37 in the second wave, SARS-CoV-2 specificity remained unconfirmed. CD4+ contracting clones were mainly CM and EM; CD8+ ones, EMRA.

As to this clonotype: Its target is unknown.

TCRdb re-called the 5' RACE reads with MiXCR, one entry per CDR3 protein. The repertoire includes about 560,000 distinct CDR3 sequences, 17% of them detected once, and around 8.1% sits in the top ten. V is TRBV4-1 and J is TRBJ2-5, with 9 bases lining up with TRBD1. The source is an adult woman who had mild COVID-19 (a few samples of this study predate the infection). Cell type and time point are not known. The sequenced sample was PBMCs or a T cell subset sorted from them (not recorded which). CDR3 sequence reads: CASSRRPGQGETQYF. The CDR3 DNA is TGCGCCAGCAGCCGCCGACCGGGACAGGGCGAGACCCAGTACTTC.